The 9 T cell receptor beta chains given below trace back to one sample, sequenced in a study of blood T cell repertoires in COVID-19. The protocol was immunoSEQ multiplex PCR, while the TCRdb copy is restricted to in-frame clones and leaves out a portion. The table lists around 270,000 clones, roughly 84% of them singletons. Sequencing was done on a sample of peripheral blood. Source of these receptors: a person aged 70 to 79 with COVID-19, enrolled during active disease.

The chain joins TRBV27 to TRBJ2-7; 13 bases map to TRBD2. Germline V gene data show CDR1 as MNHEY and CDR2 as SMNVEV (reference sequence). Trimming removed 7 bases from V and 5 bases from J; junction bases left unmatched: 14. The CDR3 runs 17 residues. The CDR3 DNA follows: TGTGCCAGCACCGGACTAGCGGGAGTTGGTCTCCGGAACGAGCAGTACTTC. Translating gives CASTGLAGVGLRNEQYF.

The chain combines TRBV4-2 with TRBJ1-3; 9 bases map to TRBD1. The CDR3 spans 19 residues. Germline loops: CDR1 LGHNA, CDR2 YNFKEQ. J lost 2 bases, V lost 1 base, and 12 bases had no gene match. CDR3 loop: CASSQAFRIQGAPGNTIYF. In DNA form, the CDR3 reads TGTGCCAGCAGCCAAGCCTTTCGTATACAGGGGGCGCCTGGAAACACCATATATTTT.

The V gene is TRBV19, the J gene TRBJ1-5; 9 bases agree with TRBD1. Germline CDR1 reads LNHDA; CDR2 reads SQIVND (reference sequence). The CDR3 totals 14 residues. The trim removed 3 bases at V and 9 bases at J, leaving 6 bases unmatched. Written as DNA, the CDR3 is TGTGCCAGTAGTATGGGACAGGGAGGAGGGCCCCAGCATTTT. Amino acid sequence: CASSMGQGGGPQHF.

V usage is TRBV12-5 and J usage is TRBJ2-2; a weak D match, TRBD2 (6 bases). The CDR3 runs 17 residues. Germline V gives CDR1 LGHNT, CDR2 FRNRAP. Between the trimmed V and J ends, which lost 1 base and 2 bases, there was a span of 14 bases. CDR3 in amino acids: CASGLGLGDLNTGELFF. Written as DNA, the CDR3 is TGTGCTAGTGGTTTGGGACTAGGGGACCTAAACACCGGGGAGCTGTTTTTT.

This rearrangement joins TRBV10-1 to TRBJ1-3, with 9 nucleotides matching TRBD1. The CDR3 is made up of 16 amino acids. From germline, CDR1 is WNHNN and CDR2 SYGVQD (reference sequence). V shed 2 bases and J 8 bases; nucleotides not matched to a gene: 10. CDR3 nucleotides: TGCGCCAGCAGTGAGATCTACGGACAGGGGCGGGACACCATATATTTT. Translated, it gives CASSEIYGQGRDTIYF.

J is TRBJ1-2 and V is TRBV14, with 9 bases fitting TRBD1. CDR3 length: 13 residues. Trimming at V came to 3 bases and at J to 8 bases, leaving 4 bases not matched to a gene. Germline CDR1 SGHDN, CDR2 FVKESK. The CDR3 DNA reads TGTGCCAGCAGCCATGGGACAGGGCGCGGCTACACCTTC. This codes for CASSHGTGRGYTF.

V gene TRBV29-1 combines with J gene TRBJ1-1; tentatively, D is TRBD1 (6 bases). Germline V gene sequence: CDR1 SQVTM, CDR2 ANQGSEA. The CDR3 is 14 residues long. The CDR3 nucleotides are TGCAGAGCCGGGCCGGGCAGGGGCAACACTGAAGCTTTCTTT. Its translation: CRAGPGRGNTEAFF.

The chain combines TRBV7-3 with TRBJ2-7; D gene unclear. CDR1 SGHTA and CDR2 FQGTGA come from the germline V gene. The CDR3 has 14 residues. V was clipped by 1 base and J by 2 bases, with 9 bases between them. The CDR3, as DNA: TGTGCCAGCAGCTTAATTGAAGCAACCTACGAGCAGTACTTC. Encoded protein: CASSLIEATYEQYF.

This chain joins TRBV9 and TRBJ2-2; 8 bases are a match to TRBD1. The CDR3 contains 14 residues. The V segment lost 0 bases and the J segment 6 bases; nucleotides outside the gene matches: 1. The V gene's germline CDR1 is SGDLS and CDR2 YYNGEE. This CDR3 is CASSVAGQAGELFF. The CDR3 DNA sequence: TGTGCCAGCAGCGTAGCGGGACAGGCCGGGGAGCTGTTTTTT.